Each of the 2 T cell receptor beta chains below was sequenced from the same sample in a study of blood T cell repertoires in COVID-19. The assay was immunoSEQ multiplex PCR, and TCRdb's table has in-frame clones only and misses some. The profile shows over 200,000 clones, about 86% of them singletons. The sample comprised PBMCs or T cells enriched from blood (not recorded which). The receptors originated from a woman in her 50s in a cohort exposed to, infected with or recovered from COVID-19 (not recorded which).

The gene calls are TRBV28 and TRBJ1-6; tentative D call: TRBD1 (6 bases). The CDR3 covers 17 residues. The germline V gene has CDR1 MDHEN and CDR2 SYDVKM. V was trimmed by 6 bases and J by 9 bases, leaving 24 bases between them. Here the CDR3 reads CASSSGGITGIRSPLHF. The CDR3 region has the DNA TGTGCCAGCAGCTCCGGGGGGATTACAGGGATACGTTCACCCCTCCACTTT.

The chain links TRBV4-1 to TRBJ2-2, with a possible D match to TRBD2 (5 bases). Trimming stripped 4 bases from V and 3 bases from J, with 18 bases between. This CDR3 region has 17 residues. Germline CDR1 and CDR2: MGHRA and YSYEKL. Here the CDR3 reads CASSPIGTGKHTGELFF. The DNA for the CDR3 is TGCGCCAGCAGCCCGATCGGAACGGGGAAACACACCGGGGAGCTGTTTTTT.